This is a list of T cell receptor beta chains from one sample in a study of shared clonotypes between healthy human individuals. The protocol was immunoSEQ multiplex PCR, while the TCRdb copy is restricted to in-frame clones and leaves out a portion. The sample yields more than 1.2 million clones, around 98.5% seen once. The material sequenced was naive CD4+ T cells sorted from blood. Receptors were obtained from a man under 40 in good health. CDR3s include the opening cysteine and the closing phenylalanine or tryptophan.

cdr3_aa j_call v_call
CASSLGGGNQETQYF TRBJ2-5 TRBV5-4
CASSWGQNNYGYTF TRBJ1-2 TRBV5-8
CASSVGGVSSYNEQFF TRBJ2-1 TRBV7-9
CASSDLASRTDTQYF TRBJ2-3 TRBV6-1
CASTVGTSTDTQYF TRBJ2-3 TRBV9
CASKEGLAGAYEQYF TRBJ2-7 TRBV7-2
CASSLLKSGGNYEQYF TRBJ2-7 TRBV7-6
CASSLSVDFMNTEAFF TRBJ1-1 TRBV7-2
CASSFRIGGQSYNEQFF TRBJ2-1 TRBV11-2
CASSLSQGVDTEAFF TRBJ1-1 TRBV7-8
CASSPSGTGGYNEQFF TRBJ2-1 TRBV5-1
CASKSPEGMRDTQYF TRBJ2-3 TRBV19
CASSFDPDRGYGYTF TRBJ1-2 TRBV7-6